What follows are 24 T cell receptor beta chains derived from one specimen sequenced in a study of blood T cell repertoires in COVID-19. Method: immunoSEQ multiplex PCR; TCRdb's copy keeps in-frame clones and lacks some. The profile covers some 200,000 clones, with around nine tenths appearing a single time and approximately 3.5% taken by the ten largest. The specimen sequenced was peripheral blood. The receptors originated from a man in his sixties or seventies with acute or convalescent COVID-19.

The chain couples TRBV5-1 to TRBJ2-5; 10 nucleotides line up with TRBD1. V lost 4 bases to trimming and J lost 2 bases; unmatched junction nucleotides: 5. Germline CDR1 reads SGHRS; CDR2 reads YFSETQ. There are 15 residues in the CDR3. CDR3 amino acids: CASSGTGDPQETQYF. CDR3 in DNA: TGCGCCAGCAGCGGGACAGGGGACCCACAAGAGACCCAGTACTTC.

V and J are TRBV5-1 and TRBJ1-2; tentative D call: TRBD1 (6 bases). Germline V gene sequence: CDR1 SGHRS, CDR2 YFSETQ. V was cut by 7 bases and J by 3 bases, with 19 bases left in between. This CDR3 comprises 15 residues. The DNA for the CDR3 is TGCGCCAGCGGCGGGGGCGGAGGGGCGGACTATGGCTACACCTTC. Residues: CASGGGGGADYGYTF.

This clone was found a few times. The genes are TRBV6-1 and TRBJ1-5; D is perhaps TRBD1 (6 bases). The CDR3 is 14 residues long. V lost 1 base to trimming and J lost 2 bases, with 6 bases between them. Germline-derived CDR1 and CDR2 are MNHNS and SASEGT. The CDR3 sequence is CASSEGTGNQPQHF. CDR3 sequence (DNA): TGTGCCAGCAGTGAAGGGACAGGCAATCAGCCCCAGCATTTT.

V gene TRBV5-1 combines with J gene TRBJ1-3; TRBD1 agrees at 8 bases. The junction had 5 bases not matched to a gene; V was cut back by 0 bases and J by 3 bases. Germline CDR1 is SGHRS and CDR2 is YFSETQ. CDR3 length: 16 amino acids. CDR3 sequence: CASSLAPGQGGNTIYF. The CDR3 DNA sequence: TGCGCCAGCAGCTTGGCTCCTGGACAGGGTGGAAACACCATATATTTT. Using reference TRBV5-1 and TRBJ1-3 for the parts outside the CDR3, the full variable domain is KAGVTQTPRYLIKTRGQQVTLSCSPISGHRSVSWYQQTPGQGLQFLFEYFSETQRNKGNFPGRFSGRQFSNSRSEMNVSTLELGDSALYLCASSLAPGQGGNTIYFGEGSWLTVV.

J is TRBJ1-5 and V is TRBV5-5; no clear D gene. CDR3 length: 12 residues. The germline CDR1 and CDR2 sequences are SGHKS and YYEKEE (reference sequence). The V and J ends lost 4 bases and 11 bases respectively, with 13 bases between them. CDR3 DNA: TGTGCCAGCAGCCCAGATTTTGGAGCCCAGCATTTT. Its protein is CASSPDFGAQHF.

This chain uses TRBV5-1 with TRBJ2-2; 8 bases fit TRBD2. V lost 5 bases and J lost 4; bases outside the gene matches: 7. The CDR3 runs 15 residues. The germline V gene encodes CDR1 SGHRS and CDR2 YFSETQ. Here the CDR3 reads CASRRVSGATGELFF. CDR3 in DNA: TGCGCCAGCAGGAGGGTTAGCGGGGCCACCGGGGAGCTGTTTTTT.

This clone was observed a single time. The chain couples TRBV23-1 to TRBJ2-7; no reliable D call. TRBV23-1 is designated an ORF whose function remains uncertain. This CDR3 is built from 13 residues. The V end was cut by 1 base, the J end by 3 bases, with 7 bases between. This CDR3 reads CASSQLGSYEQYF. DNA for the CDR3: TGCGCCAGCAGTCAATTGGGCAGCTACGAGCAGTACTTC.

The gene calls are TRBV9 and TRBJ1-2; D is undetermined. Trimming took 0 bases from V and 7 from J, leaving 13 bases between them. The CDR3 covers 14 residues. Germline CDR1 SGDLS, CDR2 YYNGEE. CDR3 DNA: TGTGCCAGCAGCGTAGGGACGGACGGGAGTGGCTACACCTTC. This gives the protein CASSVGTDGSGYTF.

The rearrangement joins TRBV5-1 to TRBJ2-1; D remains ambiguous. This CDR3 region has 17 residues. Germline V gene data show CDR1 as SGHRS and CDR2 as YFSETQ. The ends were cut back, 1 base at V and 2 bases at J, with 16 bases in the middle. Here the CDR3 reads CASSLLFSRSPYNEQFF. The CDR3 region has the DNA TGCGCCAGCAGCTTGTTATTTTCTAGGTCGCCCTACAATGAGCAGTTCTTC.

This chain connects TRBV5-4 to TRBJ2-1; D may be TRBD2 (6 bases). The CDR3 is 14 residues long. Germline V gene sequence: CDR1 SGHNT, CDR2 YYREEE (reference sequence). V gave up 0 bases and J gave up 7 bases, with 11 bases separating them. CDR3 sequence reads: CASSLDQEGNEQFF. In nucleotides, the CDR3 is TGTGCCAGCAGCTTGGATCAGGAGGGGAATGAGCAGTTCTTC.

Regarding this clone: Other DNA sequences within the sample encode an identical CDR3. The chain is built from TRBV5-1 and TRBJ2-3; D gene unclear. The length of the CDR3 is 14 residues. Deletions cut 2 bases from V and 2 bases from J, with 9 bases between. Germline V gene sequence: CDR1 SGHRS, CDR2 YFSETQ. The CDR3 DNA reads as TGCGCCAGCAGCTTCAGACAATCCACAGATACGCAGTATTTT. As protein: CASSFRQSTDTQYF.

This rearrangement joins TRBV19 to TRBJ2-6; the match to TRBD2 covers 9 bases. This CDR3 contains 19 residues. Looked up from germline, CDR1 is LNHDA and CDR2 is SQIVND (reference sequence). The ends lost 5 bases at V and 0 bases at J; junction bases unmatched: 11. This chain's CDR3 is CASSWRLAETYSGANVLTF. The CDR3 nucleotides are TGTGCCAGTAGTTGGAGACTAGCGGAAACCTACTCTGGGGCCAACGTCCTGACTTTC. The whole variable domain, filled in from reference TRBV19 and TRBJ2-6, reads DGGITQSPKYLFRKEGQNVTLSCEQNLNHDAMYWYRQDPGQGLRLIYYSQIVNDFQKGDIAEGYSVSREKKESFPLTVTSAQKNPTAFYLCASSWRLAETYSGANVLTFGAGSRLTVL.

V is TRBV14 and J is TRBJ1-4; D gene uncertain. The CDR3 covers 16 residues. Between the trimmed V and J ends, which lost 0 bases and 4 bases, there was a span of 12 bases. CDR1 is SGHDN, CDR2 FVKESK, per germline. In nucleotides, the CDR3 is TGTGCCAGCAGCCAAGATCGAGGTCGTATTAATGAAAAACTGTTTTTT. Translating gives CASSQDRGRINEKLFF. Complete variable domain (other parts from reference TRBV14 and TRBJ1-4): EAGVTQFPSHSVIEKGQTVTLRCDPISGHDNLYWYRRVMGKEIKFLLHFVKESKQDESGMPNNRFLAERTGGTYSTLKVQPAELEDSGVYFCASSQDRGRINEKLFFGSGTQLSVL.

The V call is TRBV3-1 (or the pseudogene TRBV3-2), the J call TRBJ2-7; 8 bases are a match to TRBD1. The length of the CDR3 is 13 residues. Germline loops: CDR1 LGHDT, CDR2 YNNKEL (reference sequence). Unmatched junction bases numbered 5, after V lost 1 base and J lost 9 bases. This CDR3 is CASSQVTGVRQYF. The CDR3 bases are TGTGCCAGCAGCCAAGTGACAGGGGTACGGCAGTACTTC.

V and J are TRBV21-1 and TRBJ1-5; the D call TRBD1 from the table was never checked on the DNA. TRBV21-1 constitutes a pseudogene. The length of the CDR3 is 13 residues. CDR3 in DNA: TGTGCCAGCACCCGGGACAGGGGTCAGCCCCAGCATTTT. Translation gives CASTRDRGQPQHF.

The chain employs TRBV11-2 and TRBJ2-2; TRBD2 agrees at 7 bases. CDR3 length: 18 residues. CDR1 SGHAT and CDR2 FQNNGV come from the germline V gene. Trimming removed 1 base from V and 5 bases from J; junction bases left unmatched: 13. The CDR3 protein is CASSLGRLGRVGTGELFF. In DNA, the CDR3 is TGTGCCAGCAGCTTAGGCCGCCTGGGGAGGGTTGGAACCGGGGAGCTGTTTTTT.

V gene TRBV5-4 combines with J gene TRBJ1-2; 9 positions match TRBD1. Trimming removed 2 bases from V and 4 bases from J; junction bases left unmatched: 6. The CDR3 consists of 15 residues. Germline assignment: CDR1 SGHNT and CDR2 YYREEE (reference sequence). This CDR3 reads CASSLAQGAVYGYTF. DNA for the CDR3: TGTGCCAGCAGCTTAGCACAGGGGGCAGTCTATGGCTACACCTTC.

This clone showed up just once. The chain combines TRBV30 with TRBJ1-1; a weak D match, TRBD1 (5 bases). The germline V gene encodes CDR1 GTSNPN and CDR2 SVGIG (reference sequence). This CDR3 is 14 amino acids long. Trimming removed 2 bases from V and 1 base from J, with 11 bases in between. CDR3 loop: CAWSNGRANTEAFF. The CDR3 DNA is TGTGCCTGGAGTAATGGCAGGGCGAACACTGAAGCTTTCTTT.

The rearrangement links TRBV2 to TRBJ2-7; 7 bases align to TRBD2. This CDR3 spans 17 amino acids. The germline V gene encodes CDR1 SNHLY and CDR2 FYNNEI. J lost 1 base, V lost 0 bases, and 9 bases had no gene match. In DNA, the CDR3 is TGTGCCAGCAGTGAAGCTTATGGGGGGGAGGAGTCCTACGAGCAGTACTTC. Translation: CASSEAYGGEESYEQYF.

The V call is TRBV4-2, the J call TRBJ2-1, with a possible D match to TRBD2 (6 bases). This CDR3 spans 16 amino acids. Germline V gene sequence: CDR1 LGHNA, CDR2 YNFKEQ. Trimming removed 0 bases at V and 10 bases at J, with 19 bases between. CDR3 nucleotides: TGTGCCAGCAGCCAAGATCTGCTAGCGTCCTTCACGGAGCAGTTCTTC. Protein sequence: CASSQDLLASFTEQFF.

The chain combines TRBV3-1 (or the pseudogene TRBV3-2) with TRBJ2-7; 10 nucleotides align to TRBD2. Germline V gives CDR1 LGHDT, CDR2 YNNKEL (reference sequence). This CDR3 comprises 14 residues. The junction had 3 bases not matched to a gene; V was cut back by 2 bases and J by 5 bases. The CDR3 here is CASSQPSGSNEQYF. CDR3 DNA sequence: TGTGCCAGCAGCCAACCTAGCGGGAGCAACGAGCAGTACTTC.

The V gene is TRBV29-1, the J gene TRBJ1-2, with 7 bases fitting TRBD1. Germline assignment: CDR1 SQVTM and CDR2 ANQGSEA. CDR3 length: 12 amino acids. V was pared by 5 bases and J by 6 bases, with 6 bases of the junction left unmatched. CDR3 protein: CSVPDRENGYTF. CDR3 in DNA: TGCAGCGTTCCCGACAGGGAAAATGGCTACACCTTC.

This chain links TRBV5-1 with TRBJ2-2, with TRBD1 matching over 7 bases. Per germline, CDR1 SGHRS and CDR2 YFSETQ. With V trimmed by 6 bases and J by 4 bases, 15 bases remained unmatched. CDR3 length: 17 amino acids. CDR3 in DNA: TGCGCCAGCATACCCTGTTCGGAACAGGGGTGCACCGGGGAGCTGTTTTTT. This translates into CASIPCSEQGCTGELFF.

This clone was seen a single time. The chain uses TRBV4-2 and TRBJ2-1; weak D call: TRBD2 (6 bases). The CDR3 totals 17 residues. The V end was cut by 3 bases, the J end by 2 bases, with 17 bases between. Germline loops: CDR1 LGHNA, CDR2 YNFKEQ. Written as DNA, the CDR3 is TGTGCCAGCAGCCAGGGACGGGGGACCCGGACCTACAATGAGCAGTTCTTC. Its translation: CASSQGRGTRTYNEQFF.